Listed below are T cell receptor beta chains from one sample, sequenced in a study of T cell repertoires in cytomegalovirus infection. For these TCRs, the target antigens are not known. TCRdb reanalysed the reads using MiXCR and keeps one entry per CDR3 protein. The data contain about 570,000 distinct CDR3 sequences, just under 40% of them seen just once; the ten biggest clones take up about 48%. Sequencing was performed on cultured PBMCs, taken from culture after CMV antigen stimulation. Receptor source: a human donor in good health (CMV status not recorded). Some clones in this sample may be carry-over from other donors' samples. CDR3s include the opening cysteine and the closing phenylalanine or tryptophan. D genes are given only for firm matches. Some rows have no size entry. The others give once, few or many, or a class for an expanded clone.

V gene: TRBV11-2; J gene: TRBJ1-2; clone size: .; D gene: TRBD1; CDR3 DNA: TGTGCCAGCAGCTCCTTCAATCCCAGGGGGACGGATGGCTACACCTTC; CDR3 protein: CASSSFNPRGTDGYTF
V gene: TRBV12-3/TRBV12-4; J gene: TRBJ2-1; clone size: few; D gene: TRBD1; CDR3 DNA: TGTGCCAGCAGCACCGGGACAGGGGTTGAGACTGAGCAGTTCTTC; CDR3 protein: CASSTGTGVETEQFF
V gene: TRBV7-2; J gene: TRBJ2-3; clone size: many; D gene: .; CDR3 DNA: TGTGCCAGCAGCGCCGTTGCTGATACGCAGTATTTT; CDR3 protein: CASSAVADTQYF
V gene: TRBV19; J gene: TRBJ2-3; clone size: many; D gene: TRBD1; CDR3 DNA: TGTGCCAGTAGTATTGGGGACAGGGTCCGCACAGATACGCAGTATTTT; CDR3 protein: CASSIGDRVRTDTQYF
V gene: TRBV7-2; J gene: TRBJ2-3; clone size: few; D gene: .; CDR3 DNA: TGTGCCAGCAAATCCAGCGCTTTTGATACGCAGTATTTT; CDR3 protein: CASKSSAFDTQYF
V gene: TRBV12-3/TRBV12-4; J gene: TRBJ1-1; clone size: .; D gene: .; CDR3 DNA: TGTGCCAGCTCGCCAGAGACAGTGAACACTGAAGCTTTCTTT; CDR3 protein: CASSPETVNTEAFF
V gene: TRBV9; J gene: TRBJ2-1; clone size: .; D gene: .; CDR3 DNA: TGTGCCAGCAGCGTAGCCCTCGGGCCTGAGCAGTTCTTC; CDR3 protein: CASSVALGPEQFF
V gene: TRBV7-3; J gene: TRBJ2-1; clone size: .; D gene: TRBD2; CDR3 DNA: TGTGCCAGCAGGACGCCGGGAGGGCCAAATGAGCAGTTCTTC; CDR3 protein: CASRTPGGPNEQFF
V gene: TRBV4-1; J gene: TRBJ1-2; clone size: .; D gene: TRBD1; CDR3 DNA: TGCGCCACTTCAGGACAGGGACGGAGAGGCTACACCTTC; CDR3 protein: CATSGQGRRGYTF
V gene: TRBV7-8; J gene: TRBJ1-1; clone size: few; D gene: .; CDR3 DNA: TGTGCCAGCAGCTTAGACAGACCCATGAACACTGAAGCTTTCTTT; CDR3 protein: CASSLDRPMNTEAFF
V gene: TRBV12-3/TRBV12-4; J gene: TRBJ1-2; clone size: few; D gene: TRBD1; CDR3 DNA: TGTGCCAGCAGTCCCGGGACAGCCATGGGGGGCTACACCTTC; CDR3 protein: CASSPGTAMGGYTF
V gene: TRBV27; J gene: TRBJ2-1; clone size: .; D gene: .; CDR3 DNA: TGTGCCAGCAGTTTCAGGGTTTACAATGAGCAGTTCTTC; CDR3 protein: CASSFRVYNEQFF
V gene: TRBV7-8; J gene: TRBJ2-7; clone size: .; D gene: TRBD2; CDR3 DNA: TGTGCCAGCAGCTCAGCCGCTAGCGGGCCCTACGAGCAGTACTTC; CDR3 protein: CASSSAASGPYEQYF
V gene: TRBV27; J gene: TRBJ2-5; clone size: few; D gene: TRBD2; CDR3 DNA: TGTGCCAGCAGTGAACTTAAGACTAGCGGGAAAGGGGAGACCCAGTACTTC; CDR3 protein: CASSELKTSGKGETQYF
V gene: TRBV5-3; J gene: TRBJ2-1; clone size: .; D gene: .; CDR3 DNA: TGTGCCAGCAGCTTGGCTTCCTACTACAATGAGCAGTTCTTC; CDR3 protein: CASSLASYYNEQFF
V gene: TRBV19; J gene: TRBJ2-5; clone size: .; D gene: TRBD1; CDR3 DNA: TGTGCCACCCGAATGACAGGGGGGGAGACCCAGTACTTC; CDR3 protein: CATRMTGGETQYF
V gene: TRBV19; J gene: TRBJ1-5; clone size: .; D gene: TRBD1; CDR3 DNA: TGTGCCAGTAATCCCCGTTTTGAGGGGACAGGCTTCAATCAGCCCCAGCATTTT; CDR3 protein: CASNPRFEGTGFNQPQHF
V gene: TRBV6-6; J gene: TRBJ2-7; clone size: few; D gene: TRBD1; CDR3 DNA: TGTGCCAGCGTTTGGACAGGGGGCTCCTACGAGCAGTACTTC; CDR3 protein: CASVWTGGSYEQYF
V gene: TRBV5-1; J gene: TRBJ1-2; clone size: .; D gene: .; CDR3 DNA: TGCGCCAGCAGCCTACCGACAGGTGTTGGCTACACCTTC; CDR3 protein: CASSLPTGVGYTF